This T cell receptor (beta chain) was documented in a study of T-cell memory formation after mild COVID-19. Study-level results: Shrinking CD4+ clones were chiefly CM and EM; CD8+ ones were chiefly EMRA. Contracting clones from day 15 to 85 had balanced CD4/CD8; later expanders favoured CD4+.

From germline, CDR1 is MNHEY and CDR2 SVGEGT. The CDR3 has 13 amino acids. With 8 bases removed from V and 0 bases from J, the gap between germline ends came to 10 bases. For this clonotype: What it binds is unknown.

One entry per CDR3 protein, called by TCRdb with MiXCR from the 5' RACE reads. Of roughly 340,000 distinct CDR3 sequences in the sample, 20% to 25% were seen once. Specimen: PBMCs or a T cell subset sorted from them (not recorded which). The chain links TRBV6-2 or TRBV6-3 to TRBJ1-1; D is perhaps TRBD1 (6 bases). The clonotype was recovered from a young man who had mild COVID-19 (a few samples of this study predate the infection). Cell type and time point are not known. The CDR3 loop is CASRDTMNTEAFF. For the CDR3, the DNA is TGTGCCAGCCGGGACACGATGAACACTGAAGCTTTCTTT.